This T cell receptor (beta chain) was found in a study of T cells after yellow fever vaccination. Trimming removed 6 bases from V and 4 bases from J, with 16 bases in between. The germline V gene encodes CDR1 MNHEY and CDR2 SMNVEV (reference sequence). The CDR3 loop spans 16 amino acids. TCRdb re-called the 5' RACE reads with MiXCR, one entry per CDR3 protein. The repertoire includes just over 300,000 distinct CDR3 sequences, less than 4.5% of them detected once, and 23% sits in the top ten. This clonotype was counted a few times. The chain has TRBV27 and TRBJ1-6, with D possibly TRBD1 on 6 matching bases. Sequencing was performed on PBMCs, taken on the day of the yellow fever booster vaccination. The TCR sequence derives from a young man who received the YFV17D yellow fever vaccine. CDR3 amino acids: CASSYRGAAYNSPLHF. The CDR3 coding sequence is TGTGCCAGCAGCTATCGGGGGGCGGCTTATAATTCACCCCTCCACTTT.